Below are 14 T cell receptor beta chains sequenced from a single sample in a study of CD4 T cells in relation to SARS-CoV-2 and coronaviruses. These receptors are not linked to any known antigen. Unexposed donor CD4+ T cells date from about 2011-2018, before the COVID-19 pandemic. CD4+ T cells were isolated from the cells after around 11 days of culture. Profiled with immunoSEQ multiplex PCR; TCRdb holds only in-frame clones, not every one. The table includes around 31,000 clones, about three quarters detected once. The sequenced material came from CD4+ T cells from PBMCs, cultured in vitro. The receptors here all came from a human donor in good health.

This rearrangement joins TRBV11-3 to TRBJ1-1, with D unclear. Trimming removed 3 bases from V and 1 base from J, with 6 bases in between. The CDR3 is 13 residues long. Germline loops: CDR1 SGHNT, CDR2 YENEEA. In DNA form, the CDR3 reads TGTGCCAGCAGCTTGGGTGGGAACACTGAAGCTTTCTTT. It yields the protein CASSLGGNTEAFF.

The V and J genes are TRBV2 and TRBJ2-7; 9 bases fit TRBD1. Unmatched junction bases numbered 8, after V lost 9 bases and J lost 5 bases. The CDR3 has 13 residues. The germline V gene encodes CDR1 SNHLY and CDR2 FYNNEI. The CDR3 reads CASIGTGPHEQYF. The CDR3, as DNA: TGTGCCAGTATCGGGACAGGGCCCCACGAGCAGTACTTC.

The chain couples TRBV10-3 to TRBJ2-7; D is ambiguous. Germline V gene lookup returns CDR1 ENHRY and CDR2 SYGVKD. CDR3 length: 13 amino acids. V was cut by 0 bases and J by 2 bases, with 5 bases left in between. The CDR3 spells CAISESWPYEQYF. CDR3 sequence (DNA): TGTGCCATCAGTGAGTCTTGGCCCTACGAGCAGTACTTC.

V usage is TRBV7-8 and J usage is TRBJ2-7; TRBD1 aligns across 7 bases. Trimming at V came to 10 bases and at J to 4 bases, leaving 10 bases not matched to a gene. Germline CDR1 and CDR2: SGHVS and FQNEAQ. The CDR3 has 13 residues. CDR3 nucleotides: TGTGCCACCCGAGACAGGGAGAGATACGAGCAGTACTTC. This translates into CATRDRERYEQYF.

The rearrangement links TRBV19 to TRBJ1-5, with 11 bases matching TRBD1. The ends lost 3 bases at V and 6 bases at J; junction bases unmatched: 4. From germline, CDR1 is LNHDA and CDR2 SQIVND (reference sequence). This CDR3 has 15 amino acids. The CDR3: CASSIPGQGVQPQHF. CDR3 nucleotide sequence: TGTGCCAGTAGTATCCCGGGACAGGGGGTTCAGCCCCAGCATTTT.

The chain joins TRBV24-1 to TRBJ2-5; D may correspond to TRBD1 or TRBD2 (5 bases each). V lost 4 bases to trimming and J lost 7 bases, with 21 bases between them. Per germline, CDR1 KGHDR and CDR2 SFDVKD. This CDR3 has 16 amino acids. CDR3 bases: TGTGCCACCAGTGACCAGGACCGGGCAGGGAGAGTGACCCAGTACTTC. Translating it yields CATSDQDRAGRVTQYF.

The rearrangement links TRBV11-1 to TRBJ1-2; possibly TRBD1 for D (6 bases). Trimming shortened V by 5 bases and J by 4 bases, and 14 bases separated the two germline ends. CDR3 size: 14 residues. Germline V CDR1 and CDR2: SGHAT, FQDESV (reference sequence). CDR3 bases: TGTGCCAGCAGCCCAAACACAGGGTCCTATGGCTACACCTTC. Translating gives CASSPNTGSYGYTF.

The chain employs TRBV6-2 or TRBV6-3 and TRBJ1-1; possible D gene TRBD1, 5 bases. There are 15 residues in the CDR3. Germline CDR1 and CDR2: MNHEY and SVGEGT. With 6 bases removed from V and 5 bases from J, the gap between germline ends came to 19 bases. The CDR3 sequence: CASRYPQRGETEAFF. CDR3 DNA sequence: TGTGCCAGCAGATACCCACAGCGGGGGGAGACTGAAGCTTTCTTT.

The chain links TRBV25-1 to TRBJ2-1, with D tentatively TRBD1 or TRBD2 (5 bases each). The V gene lost 7 bases and the J gene lost 5 bases, with 12 bases spanning the gap. There are 13 residues in the CDR3. Germline CDR1 is MGHDK and CDR2 is SYGVNS. The CDR3 bases are TGTGCCAGCAAGAGGGGCGGAAACAATGAGCAGTTCTTC. Its protein is CASKRGGNNEQFF. Supplemented by reference TRBV25-1 and TRBJ2-1, the full variable domain reads EADIYQTPRYLVIGTGKKITLECSQTMGHDKMYWYQQDPGMELHLIHYSYGVNSTEKGDLSSESTVSRIRTEHFPLTLESARPSHTSQYLCASKRGGNNEQFFGPGTRLTVL.

The chain has TRBV11-2 and TRBJ2-1; TRBD2 matches at 8 bases. The CDR3 totals 15 residues. The junction had 9 bases not matched to a gene; V was cut back by 5 bases and J by 6 bases. Germline loops: CDR1 SGHAT, CDR2 FQNNGV. Here the CDR3 reads CASSAQAGDFNEQFF. DNA for the CDR3: TGTGCCAGCAGCGCCCAAGCGGGGGACTTCAATGAGCAGTTCTTC.

The V gene is TRBV4-3, the J gene TRBJ2-1; 7 bases align to TRBD2. The V segment lost 0 bases and the J segment 9 bases; nucleotides outside the gene matches: 11. Germline V lookup: CDR1 LGHNA, CDR2 YSLEER. The CDR3 covers 16 residues. DNA for the CDR3: TGCGCCAGCAGCCAAGATTTCCGCGGGGGAAGAAGTGAGCAGTTCTTC. It codes for CASSQDFRGGRSEQFF.

The DNA for the CDR3 is TGCGCCAGCCAGCCCCAGCGGGGGTACTACAATGAGCAGTTCTTC. As protein: CASQPQRGYYNEQFF. The chain carries TRBV5-1 and TRBJ2-1; 8 bases are shared with TRBD2. V lost 7 bases and J lost 3; bases outside the gene matches: 9. This CDR3 is built from 15 residues. CDR1 and CDR2 (germline): SGHRS, YFSETQ.

The chain uses TRBV5-4 and TRBJ2-3, with D perhaps TRBD2 (5 bases). The CDR3 length is 15 residues. V gave up 0 bases and J gave up 4 bases, with 12 bases separating them. Germline CDR1 and CDR2: SGHNT and YYREEE (reference sequence). Here the CDR3 DNA reads TGTGCCAGCAGCTTGGCCAGAATAGCGCCAGATACGCAGTATTTT. This sequence encodes CASSLARIAPDTQYF. Variable domain in full (rest from reference TRBV5-4 and TRBJ2-3): ETGVTQSPTHLIKTRGQQVTLRCSSQSGHNTVSWYQQALGQGPQFIFQYYREEENGRGNFPPRFSGLQFPNYSSELNVNALELDDSALYLCASSLARIAPDTQYFGPGTRLTVL.

This clone was picked up a small number of times. This chain connects TRBV29-1 to TRBJ1-5; 7 bases map to TRBD1. Germline assignment: CDR1 SQVTM and CDR2 ANQGSEA. The CDR3 is 13 residues long. V was clipped by 6 bases and J by 4 bases; unmatched bases: 6. The CDR3 nucleotides read TGCAGCGTCAGACAGGGTGGAAATCAGCCCCAGCATTTT. It encodes CSVRQGGNQPQHF.